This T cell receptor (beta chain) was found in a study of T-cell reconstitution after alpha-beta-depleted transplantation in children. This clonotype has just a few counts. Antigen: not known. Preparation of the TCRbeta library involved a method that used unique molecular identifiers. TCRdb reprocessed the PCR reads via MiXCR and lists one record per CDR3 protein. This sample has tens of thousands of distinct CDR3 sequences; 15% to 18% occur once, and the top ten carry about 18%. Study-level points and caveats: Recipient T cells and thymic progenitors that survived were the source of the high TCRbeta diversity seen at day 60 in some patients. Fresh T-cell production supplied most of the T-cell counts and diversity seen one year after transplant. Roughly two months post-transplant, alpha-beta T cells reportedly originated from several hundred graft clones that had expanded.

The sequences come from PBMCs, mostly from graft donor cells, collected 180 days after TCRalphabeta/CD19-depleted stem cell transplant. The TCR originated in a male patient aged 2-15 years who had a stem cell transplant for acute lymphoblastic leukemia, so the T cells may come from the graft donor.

The CDR3 reads CASSLEGLKGYGYTF. CDR3 sequence (DNA): TGTGCCAGCAGTTTAGAAGGCCTCAAGGGCTATGGCTACACCTTC. The V call is TRBV12-3 or TRBV12-4, the J call TRBJ1-2; no clear D gene. The CDR3 covers 15 residues. Trimming stripped 1 base from V and 4 bases from J, with 13 bases between.